The 21 T cell receptor beta chains given below trace back to one sample, sequenced in a study of T-cell reconstitution after alpha-beta-depleted transplantation in children. Preparation of the TCRbeta library was carried out with unique molecular identifiers. In TCRdb, the PCR reads were re-called with MiXCR into one record per CDR3 protein. The sample carries hundreds of thousands of distinct CDR3 sequences, 8% to 11% recorded once. Sequences were derived from PBMCs, sampled before TCRalphabeta/CD19-depleted stem cell transplant. The receptor set was obtained from a child under 10 years old with inherited bone marrow failure, due to receive a stem cell transplant.

Ten or more counts support this clonotype. J is TRBJ1-1 and V is TRBV20-1, with D perhaps matching TRBD1 (6 bases). V was pared by 3 bases and J by 7 bases, with 12 bases between. CDR1 DFQATT and CDR2 SNEGSKA come from the germline V gene (reference sequence). The CDR3 is 12 amino acids. CDR3 amino acids: CSASRGGGEAFF. The CDR3 bases are TGCAGTGCTAGTCGCGGAGGGGGTGAAGCTTTCTTT.

This clonotype came up many times. CDR3 DNA sequence: TGTGCCAGCAGTTATTGGGGGGGAGCTTTCTTT. Translation: CASSYWGGAFF. This chain links TRBV27 with TRBJ1-1, with D possibly TRBD1 on 5 matching bases. There are 11 residues in the CDR3. The V gene lost 4 bases and the J gene lost 10 bases, with 10 bases spanning the gap. Germline V gene lookup returns CDR1 MNHEY and CDR2 SMNVEV (reference sequence).

In its sample, this clonotype was seen many times. This chain joins TRBV5-5 and TRBJ1-2; no firm D call. The CDR3 has 12 residues. Deletions cut 4 bases from V and 4 bases from J, with 8 bases between. CDR1 and CDR2 from the germline V gene are SGHKS and YYEKEE (reference sequence). CDR3 sequence (DNA): TGTGCCAGCAGCATGTCAGGCTATGGCTACACCTTC. It yields the protein CASSMSGYGYTF.

CDR3 sequence: CASKAPSSYNEQFF. CDR3 sequence (DNA): TGTGCCAGTAAAGCGCCGAGCTCCTACAATGAGCAGTTCTTC. This chain uses TRBV19 with TRBJ2-1; D gene ambiguous. The germline V gene has CDR1 LNHDA and CDR2 SQIVND (reference sequence). V was shortened by 7 bases and J by 0 bases, with 10 bases between the two germline ends. This CDR3 is 14 amino acids long.

This clonotype was counted between two and nine times. This sequence joins TRBV15 and TRBJ2-1; 14 nucleotides line up with TRBD2. V was clipped by 2 bases and J by 4 bases; unmatched bases: 10. CDR1 LNHNV and CDR2 YYDKDF come from the germline V gene (reference sequence). The length of the CDR3 is 19 residues. This CDR3 is CATSRYGTSGRVRYNEQFF. The CDR3 region has the DNA TGTGCCACCAGCAGATACGGGACTAGCGGGAGAGTAAGGTACAATGAGCAGTTCTTC.

J is TRBJ2-2 and V is TRBV4-3; 10 nucleotides agree with TRBD2. This CDR3 region has 18 residues. V lost 4 bases and J lost 1; bases outside the gene matches: 9. Germline lookup yields CDR1 LGHNA and CDR2 YSLEER. CDR3 sequence: CASSPGVAGGLNTGELFF. CDR3 nucleotides: TGCGCCAGCAGCCCCGGGGTAGCGGGAGGCTTGAACACCGGGGAGCTGTTTTTT.

This clonotype was seen ten or more times. This sequence joins TRBV28 and TRBJ2-7; D call uncertain. The CDR3 extends over 13 amino acids. CDR1 MDHEN and CDR2 SYDVKM come from the germline V gene. V lost 6 bases and J lost 5, with 14 bases in between. The CDR3 reads CASSRNGPDEQYF. The CDR3 bases are TGTGCCAGCAGCAGGAACGGGCCGGACGAGCAGTACTTC.

This clonotype occurred many times. The chain uses TRBV7-9 and TRBJ2-3; 8 bases agree with TRBD1. With V trimmed by 3 bases and J by 3 bases, 5 bases remained unmatched. CDR1 SEHNR and CDR2 FQNEAQ come from the germline V gene (reference sequence). The CDR3 loop spans 15 amino acids. CDR3 in DNA: TGTGCCAGCAGCTTGTTGGACAGGGTAACAGATACGCAGTATTTT. This codes for CASSLLDRVTDTQYF.

This clonotype was seen many times. CDR3 amino acids: CASSEAVSGETGNTIYF. The CDR3 DNA sequence: TGTGCCAGCAGTGAAGCCGTCTCAGGGGAGACTGGAAACACCATATATTTT. The rearrangement uses TRBV2 and TRBJ1-3, with a possible D match to TRBD1 (6 bases). CDR1 and CDR2 from the germline V gene are SNHLY and FYNNEI. The CDR3 runs to 17 residues. V dropped 0 bases and J dropped 2 bases, with 14 bases sitting between them.

This clonotype was seen at least ten times. The chain combines TRBV7-2 with TRBJ1-1; 7 nucleotides line up with TRBD1. Unmatched junction bases numbered 4, after V lost 2 bases and J lost 1 base. This CDR3 has 15 residues. Looked up from germline, CDR1 is SGHTA and CDR2 is FQGNSA. CDR3 bases: TGTGCCAGCAGCTTAAGACAGGGCAGGAACACTGAAGCTTTCTTT. Translating gives CASSLRQGRNTEAFF.

Many counts were recorded for this clonotype. The chain has TRBV3-1 and TRBJ2-7; 7 bases line up with TRBD2. With 1 base clipped from V and 2 bases from J, the junction kept 11 bases outside the gene matches. Germline CDR1 and CDR2: LGHDT and YNNKEL (reference sequence). The CDR3 is 17 residues long. Here the CDR3 DNA reads TGTGCCAGCAGCCAAGGTACGCGCGGGAGTGTCCCCTACGAGCAGTACTTC. Translating gives CASSQGTRGSVPYEQYF.

The CDR3 reads CSARAGGEHSYEQYF. CDR3 DNA sequence: TGCAGTGCTAGAGCGGGGGGCGAGCACTCCTACGAGCAGTACTTC. The chain employs TRBV20-1 and TRBJ2-7, with TRBD2 as a possible D gene (7 bases). Germline CDR1 and CDR2: DFQATT and SNEGSKA (reference sequence). The ends were cut back, 1 base at V and 0 bases at J, with 13 bases in the middle. CDR3 length: 15 amino acids.

Note on this clonotype: Given a much more abundant clone one base away, this may be a read error. The rearrangement joins TRBV15 to TRBJ2-1, with D possibly TRBD2 on 6 matching bases. From germline, CDR1 is LNHNV and CDR2 YYDKDF (reference sequence). CDR3 length: 16 residues. CDR3 nucleotides: TGTGCCACCAGCAGGGAGGGGCTGGGGAACTACAATGACCAGTTCTTC. The encoded protein is CATSREGLGNYNDQFF. Variable domain in full (rest from reference TRBV15 and TRBJ2-1): DAMVIQNPRYQVTQFGKPVTLSCSQTLNHNVMYWYQQKSSQAPKLLFHYYDKDFNNEADTPDNFQSRRPNTSFCFLDIRSPGLGDTAMYLCATSREGLGNYNDQFFGPGTRLTVL.

The chain employs TRBV7-8 and TRBJ2-7; 9 nucleotides line up with TRBD2. Germline V gene data show CDR1 as SGHVS and CDR2 as FQNEAQ. CDR3 length equals 18 residues. Losses at the gene ends were 1 base for V and 1 base for J; bases not matched to a gene: 11. The CDR3 is CASSLGHSGSGESYEQYF. Written as DNA, the CDR3 is TGTGCCAGCAGCTTAGGTCATAGCGGGAGTGGGGAATCCTACGAGCAGTACTTC.

This clonotype was picked up one time. This sequence joins TRBV5-1 and TRBJ2-1; 13 bases match TRBD2. After removal of 4 bases from V and 6 bases from J, the junction contained 10 bases not matched to a gene. The germline V gene has CDR1 SGHRS and CDR2 YFSETQ. CDR3 length: 17 amino acids. The CDR3 sequence: CASSPKGLAGVFNEQFF. The CDR3 region has the DNA TGCGCCAGCAGCCCGAAAGGACTAGCGGGAGTTTTCAATGAGCAGTTCTTC.

There are many counts of this clonotype. The rearrangement uses TRBV2 and TRBJ2-7; 8 positions match TRBD2. CDR1 and CDR2 from the germline V gene are SNHLY and FYNNEI. The CDR3 loop spans 16 amino acids. Losses at the gene ends were 6 bases for V and 0 bases for J; bases not matched to a gene: 10. For the CDR3, the DNA is TGTGCCAGCAGGGTACTAGCGGCCCCGAGCTCCTACGAGCAGTACTTC. Its translation: CASRVLAAPSSYEQYF.

Here the CDR3 DNA reads TGCAGTGCTGCACCTATAGCGGCCTACAATGAGCAGTTCTTC. Its translation is CSAAPIAAYNEQFF. This sequence joins TRBV20-1 and TRBJ2-1, with a possible D match to TRBD2 (6 bases). CDR1 and CDR2 (germline): DFQATT, SNEGSKA (reference sequence). Trimming shortened V by 5 bases and J by 2 bases, and 13 bases separated the two germline ends. The CDR3 sequence is 14 residues long.

In its sample, this clonotype was seen many times. The rearrangement joins TRBV12-3 or TRBV12-4 to TRBJ1-2; D gene unclear. V lost 2 bases and J 0 bases, leaving 7 bases between the germline ends. The length of the CDR3 is 14 residues. The DNA for the CDR3 is TGTGCCAGCAGTTTACCAGACGCTAACTATGGCTACACCTTC. Residues: CASSLPDANYGYTF.

At least ten counts were recorded for this clonotype. The CDR3 reads CASSVVMNTEAFF. The CDR3 DNA reads as TGTGCCAGCAGTGTCGTAATGAACACTGAAGCTTTCTTT. The chain employs TRBV28 and TRBJ1-1; D unresolved. Per germline, CDR1 MDHEN and CDR2 SYDVKM. This CDR3 comprises 13 residues. The V and J ends lost 5 bases and 0 bases respectively, with 7 bases between them.

This clonotype was seen a few times. The chain links TRBV2 to TRBJ2-7; 11 nucleotides match TRBD2. Trimming removed 8 bases from V and 7 bases from J; junction bases left unmatched: 10. The CDR3 totals 14 residues. CDR1 and CDR2 (germline): SNHLY, FYNNEI. CDR3 loop: CASGGTSGTAEQYF. In DNA, the CDR3 is TGTGCCAGCGGTGGGACTAGCGGCACTGCGGAGCAGTACTTC.

The J gene is TRBJ2-3, the V gene TRBV5-1; the D gene is possibly TRBD2 (6 bases). CDR3 length: 19 amino acids. V lost 4 bases, J lost 4 bases, and 28 bases lay in between. The V gene's germline CDR1 is SGHRS and CDR2 YFSETQ. DNA of the CDR3: TGCGCCAGCAGCCTCTCTGTTCTCGCATGGGGGGAGGTGTCAGATACGCAGTATTTT. Protein product: CASSLSVLAWGEVSDTQYF.